This entry is about one T cell receptor (beta chain). This specimen belongs to a study of low-dose radiotherapy and immunotherapy resistance in tumors. At the level of the study: Cohort 2 patients were irradiated with 1 Gy every two weeks, reaching 13 Gy over 26 weeks.

cDNA synthesis used a TRAV/TRBV-specific primer set for both chains. Using a constant-region primer together with a V-primer adapter, TCRs were subjected to around 20 PCR cycles of amplification. Using its own MiXCR run on the reads, TCRdb lists one record per CDR3 protein. There are 15,000 to 20,000 distinct CDR3 sequences in the sample; around 67% occur only once, and 10% to 12% lies in the top ten. J was trimmed by 3 bases and V by 7 bases; bases with no gene match: 8. This CDR3 is built from 14 residues. Germline V gene data show CDR1 as SGDLS and CDR2 as YYNGEE. This clonotype was obtained from a human donor with advanced metastatic prostate, ovarian, gallbladder or colorectal cancer (not recorded which). This table probably holds off-target reads from a library built for another chain. The V gene is TRBV9, the J gene TRBJ2-7; 9 bases are shared with TRBD2. The CDR3, as DNA: TGTGCCAGCTCGAGGACTAGCGTTTTCTACGAGCAGTACTTC. Encoded protein: CASSRTSVFYEQYF.